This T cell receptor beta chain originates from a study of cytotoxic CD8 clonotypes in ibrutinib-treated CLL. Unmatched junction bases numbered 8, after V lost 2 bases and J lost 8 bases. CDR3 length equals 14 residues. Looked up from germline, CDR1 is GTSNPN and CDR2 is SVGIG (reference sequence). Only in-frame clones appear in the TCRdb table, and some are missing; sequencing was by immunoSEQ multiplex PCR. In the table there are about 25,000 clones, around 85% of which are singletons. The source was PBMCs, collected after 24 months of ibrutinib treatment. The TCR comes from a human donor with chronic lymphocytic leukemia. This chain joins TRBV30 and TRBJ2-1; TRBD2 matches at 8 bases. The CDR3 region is CAWSTRGGRYEQFF. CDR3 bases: TGTGCCTGGAGTACACGCGGGGGGCGGTATGAGCAGTTCTTC.